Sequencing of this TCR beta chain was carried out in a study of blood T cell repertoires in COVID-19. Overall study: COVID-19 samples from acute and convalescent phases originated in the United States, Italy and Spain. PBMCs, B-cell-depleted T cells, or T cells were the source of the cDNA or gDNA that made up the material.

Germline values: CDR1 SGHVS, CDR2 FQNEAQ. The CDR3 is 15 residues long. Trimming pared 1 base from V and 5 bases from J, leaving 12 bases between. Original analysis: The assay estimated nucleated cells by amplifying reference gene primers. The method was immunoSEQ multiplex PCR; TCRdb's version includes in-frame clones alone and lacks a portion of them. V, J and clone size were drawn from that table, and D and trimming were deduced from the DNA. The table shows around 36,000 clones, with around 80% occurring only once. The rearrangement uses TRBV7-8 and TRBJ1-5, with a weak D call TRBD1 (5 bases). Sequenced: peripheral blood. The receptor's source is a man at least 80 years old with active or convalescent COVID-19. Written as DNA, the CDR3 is TGTGCCAGCAGCTTAGGAGACAGTCCTTATCAGCCCCAGCATTTT. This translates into CASSLGDSPYQPQHF.